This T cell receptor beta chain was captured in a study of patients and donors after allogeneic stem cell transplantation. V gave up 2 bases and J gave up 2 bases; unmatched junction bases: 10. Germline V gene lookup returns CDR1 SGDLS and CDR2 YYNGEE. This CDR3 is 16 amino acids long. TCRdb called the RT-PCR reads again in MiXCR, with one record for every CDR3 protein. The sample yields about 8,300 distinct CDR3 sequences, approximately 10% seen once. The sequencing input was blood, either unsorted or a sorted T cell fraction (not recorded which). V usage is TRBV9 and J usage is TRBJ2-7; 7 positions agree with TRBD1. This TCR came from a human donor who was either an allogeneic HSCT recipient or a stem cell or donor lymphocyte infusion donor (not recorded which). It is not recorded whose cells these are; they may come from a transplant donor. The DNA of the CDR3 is TGTGCCAGCAGCGTGGGCGGACAGGAGATTGCCTACGAGCAGTACTTC. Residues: CASSVGGQEIAYEQYF.